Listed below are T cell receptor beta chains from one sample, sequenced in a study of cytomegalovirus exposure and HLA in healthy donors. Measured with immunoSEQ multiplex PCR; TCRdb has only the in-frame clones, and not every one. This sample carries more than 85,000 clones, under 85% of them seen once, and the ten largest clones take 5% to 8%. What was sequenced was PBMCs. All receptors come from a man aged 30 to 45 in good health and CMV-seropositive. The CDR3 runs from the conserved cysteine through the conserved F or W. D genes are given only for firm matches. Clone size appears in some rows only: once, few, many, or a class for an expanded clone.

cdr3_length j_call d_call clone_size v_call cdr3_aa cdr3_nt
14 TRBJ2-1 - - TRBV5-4 CASSLGGAVREQFF TGTGCCAGCAGCTTGGGCGGTGCAGTACGTGAGCAGTTCTTC
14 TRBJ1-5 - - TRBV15 CATSRDRRGEPQHF TGTGCCACCAGCAGAGATCGGAGGGGAGAGCCCCAGCATTTT
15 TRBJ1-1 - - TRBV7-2 CASSLVTASNTEAFF TGTGCCAGCAGCTTAGTTACAGCTTCGAACACTGAAGCTTTCTTT
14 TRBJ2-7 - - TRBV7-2 CASSLPATRNEQYF TGTGCCAGCAGCTTACCCGCGACTAGGAACGAGCAGTACTTC
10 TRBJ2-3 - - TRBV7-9 CASSSEEGYF TGTGCCAGCAGCTCAGAAGAGGGGTATTTT
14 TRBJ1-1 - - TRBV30 CASDSSLTGTEAFF TGTGCCTCCGACTCAAGCCTTACTGGCACTGAAGCTTTCTTT
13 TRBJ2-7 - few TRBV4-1 CASSQVGGYEQYF TGCGCCAGCAGCCAAGTTGGCGGATACGAGCAGTACTTC
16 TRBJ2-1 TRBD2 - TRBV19 CASSRLLAGDYNEQFF TGTGCCAGTAGTAGGCTACTAGCGGGGGACTACAATGAGCAGTTCTTC
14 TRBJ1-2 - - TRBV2 CASSEPAQGRGYTF TGTGCCAGCAGTGAACCCGCACAGGGCCGTGGCTACACCTTC
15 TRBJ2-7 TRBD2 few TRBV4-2 CASSQVASGVYEQYF TGTGCCAGCAGCCAAGTGGCTAGCGGGGTTTACGAGCAGTACTTC
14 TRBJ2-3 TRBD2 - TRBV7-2 CASSTSGGADTQYF TGTGCCAGCAGCACTAGCGGGGGGGCAGATACGCAGTATTTT
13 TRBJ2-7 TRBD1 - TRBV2 CASRGQLTYEQYF TGTGCCAGCAGGGGACAGCTCACCTACGAGCAGTACTTC
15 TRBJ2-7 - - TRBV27 CASSSPQRHSYEQYF TGTGCCAGCAGTTCCCCCCAGCGGCACTCCTACGAGCAGTACTTC
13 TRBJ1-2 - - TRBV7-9 CASSLDGARGYTF TGTGCCAGCAGCTTAGATGGTGCACGGGGCTACACCTTC
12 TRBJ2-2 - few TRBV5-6 CASSLGGKELFF TGTGCCAGCAGCTTGGGCGGCAAAGAGCTGTTTTTT
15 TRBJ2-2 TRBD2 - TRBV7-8 CASSNGGEDTGELFF TGTGCCAGCAGCAACGGGGGGGAGGACACCGGGGAGCTGTTTTTT
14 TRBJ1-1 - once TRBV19 CASSIEWGPTEAFF TGTGCCAGTAGTATTGAATGGGGGCCCACTGAAGCTTTCTTT
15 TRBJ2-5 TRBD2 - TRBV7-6 CASSFSGRFQETQYF TGTGCCAGCAGCTTTAGCGGGCGCTTCCAAGAGACCCAGTACTTC
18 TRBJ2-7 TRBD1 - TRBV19 CASSTQHHGTGGSYEQYF TGTGCCAGTAGTACTCAGCACCACGGGACAGGGGGTTCCTACGAGCAGTACTTC
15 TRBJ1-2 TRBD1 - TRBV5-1 CASSEGPDRDYGYTF TGCGCCAGCAGCGAGGGACCCGACAGGGATTATGGCTACACCTTC
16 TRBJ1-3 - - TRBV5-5 CASSSTMPSSGNTIYF TGTGCCAGCAGCTCTACTATGCCGAGCTCTGGAAACACCATATATTTT
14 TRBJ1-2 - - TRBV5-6 CASSLGVGGYGYTF TGTGCCAGCAGCTTGGGAGTTGGCGGATATGGCTACACCTTC
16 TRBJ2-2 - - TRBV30 CAWSVRGGANTGELFF TGTGCCTGGAGTGTACGAGGGGGGGCGAACACCGGGGAGCTGTTTTTT
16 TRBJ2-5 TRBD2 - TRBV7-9 CASSPGTSGMQETQYF TGTGCCAGCAGCCCCGGGACTAGCGGGATGCAAGAGACCCAGTACTTC
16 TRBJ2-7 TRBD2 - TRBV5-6 CASSHYLGGGVHEQYF TGTGCCAGCAGCCACTACCTGGGCGGGGGAGTCCACGAGCAGTACTTC
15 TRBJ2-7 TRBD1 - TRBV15 CATGTDRLSSYEQYF TGTGCCACCGGCACGGACAGGTTAAGCTCCTACGAGCAGTACTTC
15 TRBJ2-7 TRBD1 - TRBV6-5 CASSYSDRGFYEQYF TGTGCCAGCAGTTATTCGGACAGGGGGTTTTACGAGCAGTACTTC
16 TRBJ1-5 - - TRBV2 CASTLGGAVSNQPQHF TGTGCCAGCACTTTAGGCGGGGCGGTGAGCAATCAGCCCCAGCATTTT
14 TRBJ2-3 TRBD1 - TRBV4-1 CASGGTGWTDTQYF TGCGCCAGCGGAGGGACAGGGTGGACAGATACGCAGTATTTT
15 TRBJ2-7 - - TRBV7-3 CASSEGAGSSYEQYF TGTGCCAGCAGCGAAGGGGCGGGGAGCTCCTACGAGCAGTACTTC
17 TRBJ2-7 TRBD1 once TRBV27 CASSLSYWDRASHEQYF TGTGCCAGCAGTTTATCGTACTGGGACAGGGCGTCCCACGAGCAGTACTTC
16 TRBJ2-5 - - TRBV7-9 CSSSHRPIGHQETQYF TGTTCCAGCAGCCATCGACCAATTGGGCACCAAGAGACCCAGTACTTC
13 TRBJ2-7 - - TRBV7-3 CASSSREKSEQYF TGTGCCAGCAGCTCCCGCGAGAAGAGCGAGCAGTACTTC
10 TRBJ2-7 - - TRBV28 CASGLSEQYF TGTGCCAGCGGTCTCAGCGAGCAGTACTTC
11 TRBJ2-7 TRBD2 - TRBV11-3 CASSSGDYQYF TGTGCCAGCAGCTCGGGGGACTACCAGTACTTC
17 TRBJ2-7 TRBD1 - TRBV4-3 CASSPTLTGESSYEQYF TGCGCCAGCAGCCCAACTCTGACAGGGGAGAGCTCCTACGAGCAGTACTTC
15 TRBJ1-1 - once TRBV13 CASSQWAGANTEAFF TGTGCCAGCAGCCAGTGGGCAGGGGCGAACACTGAAGCTTTCTTT
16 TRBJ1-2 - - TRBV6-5 CASSYSIHRVPFGYTF TGTGCCAGCAGTTACTCAATACACAGGGTTCCTTTCGGCTACACCTTC
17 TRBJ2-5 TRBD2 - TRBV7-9 CASSLTSGGAVRETQYF TGTGCCAGCAGCTTAACTAGCGGGGGGGCCGTAAGGGAGACCCAGTACTTC
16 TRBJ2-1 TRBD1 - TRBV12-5 CASGLAGQSSYNEQFF TGTGCTAGTGGTTTGGCGGGACAGAGCTCCTACAATGAGCAGTTCTTC
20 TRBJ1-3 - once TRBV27 CASSPLLPQGQNRGGNTIYF TGTGCCAGCAGTCCCCTCCTCCCCCAGGGCCAAAACAGAGGTGGAAACACCATATATTTT